Each of the 11 T cell receptor beta chains below was sequenced from the same sample in a study of blood T cells in healthy people across ages. A second PCR of roughly 7 to 11 cycles used a sample-barcoded 5' primer and a J-beta primer mix. A single record per CDR3 protein comes from TCRdb applying MiXCR to the 5' RACE reads. The table records some 640,000 distinct CDR3 sequences, 25% to 30% of them present only once. Input material: blood. These receptors were taken from a woman older than 75 in good health.

Note on this clonotype: This may be a read error, as it is one base from a much larger clone. The chain recombines TRBV10-3 with TRBJ2-3; 11 bases align to TRBD2. In germline, CDR1 is ENHRY, CDR2 SYGVKD. This CDR3 is built from 16 residues. CDR3 residues: CVISETSGEGTDTQYF. CDR3 bases: TGTGTCATCAGTGAGACTAGCGGGGAGGGCACAGATACGCAGTATTTT.

Regarding this clonotype: A much larger clone lies one base from this, so it may be a read error. This chain connects TRBV3-1 to TRBJ2-1, with TRBD2 matching over 7 bases. Germline V lookup: CDR1 LGHDT, CDR2 YNNKEL (reference sequence). This CDR3 contains 14 residues. Trimming at V came to 0 bases and at J to 10 bases, leaving 6 bases not matched to a gene. Here the CDR3 reads CASSQEGRVYEQFF. DNA of the CDR3: TGTGCCAGCAGCCAAGAGGGGAGGGTCTACGAGCAGTTCTTC.

In its sample, this clonotype was seen many times. The J gene is TRBJ2-7, the V gene TRBV20-1, with 12 bases lining up with TRBD2. J lost 7 bases, V lost 3 bases, and 7 bases had no gene match. Per the germline V gene, CDR1 is DFQATT and CDR2 is SNEGSKA (reference sequence). CDR3 size: 14 residues. CDR3 loop: CSASRLAGGLEQYF. The CDR3 coding sequence is TGCAGTGCTAGTCGTCTAGCGGGGGGGCTTGAGCAGTACTTC.

This clonotype was counted ten times or more. This sequence joins TRBV20-1 and TRBJ2-5, with a tentative D call TRBD2 (5 bases). This CDR3 contains 13 residues. V lost 4 bases and J lost 1, with 10 bases in between. Germline CDR1 DFQATT, CDR2 SNEGSKA (reference sequence). CDR3 DNA sequence: TGCAGTGCTAAGGGAGCGTTCCAAGAGACCCAGTACTTC. It yields the protein CSAKGAFQETQYF.

The CDR3 DNA follows: TGCGCCAGCAGCGTCGCGACTAGCGGGGGGCTGGCAGATACGCAGTATTTT. Translating gives CASSVATSGGLADTQYF. This chain uses TRBV5-1 with TRBJ2-3; 13 bases match TRBD2. CDR1 is SGHRS, CDR2 YFSETQ, per germline. The CDR3 length is 17 residues. Germline trimming cut 4 bases from V and 4 bases from J; bases unmatched to any gene: 9.

This clonotype was counted at least ten times. The chain recombines TRBV5-1 with TRBJ2-3, with D uncertain. CDR1 is SGHRS and CDR2 is YFSETQ in the germline V gene. V lost 7 bases to trimming and J lost 0 bases, with 12 bases between them. This CDR3 has 14 amino acids. CDR3 coding DNA: TGCGCCAGCGCCCGGGTTATTAGCACAGATACGCAGTATTTT. Translated, it gives CASARVISTDTQYF.

The rearrangement uses TRBV28 and TRBJ1-1, with TRBD1 identical over 7 bases. V dropped 6 bases and J dropped 4; count of bases not matched to a gene: 8. The CDR3 is made up of 14 amino acids. Germline loops: CDR1 MDHEN, CDR2 SYDVKM. Here the CDR3 DNA reads TGTGCCAGCAGACCAGGGGGGCTGGCCACTGAAGCTTTCTTT. It specifies CASRPGGLATEAFF.

This clonotype has only a few counts. This clone may be a read error of a much larger clone one base away. The chain has TRBV12-3 or TRBV12-4 and TRBJ1-4, with a weak D call TRBD1 (5 bases). The CDR3 consists of 14 residues. The CDR3, as DNA: TGTGCCAGCAGTTACCAGGGACCCAATGAAAAACGGTTTTTT. Translating gives CASSYQGPNEKRFF.

The chain recombines TRBV6-5 with TRBJ1-1, with D possibly matching TRBD1 (5 bases). The CDR3 runs to 16 residues. The germline gives CDR1 MNHEY, CDR2 SVGAGI. V lost 6 bases and J 2 bases, leaving 19 bases between the germline ends. As DNA, the CDR3 is TGTGCCAGCAGCGGGCCCAACTTGGGGACCAACACTGAAGCTTTCTTT. Its translation: CASSGPNLGTNTEAFF.

This clonotype was seen more than once but under ten times. The gene calls are TRBV4-1 and TRBJ1-1; tentative D call: TRBD1 (5 bases). Germline V CDR1 and CDR2: MGHRA, YSYEKL. This CDR3 contains 16 residues. V was clipped by 4 bases and J by 1 base, with 16 bases between them. The CDR3 is CASSPVAVGANTEAFF. The CDR3 bases are TGCGCCAGCAGCCCAGTGGCAGTAGGGGCGAACACTGAAGCTTTCTTT.

The chain has TRBV6-2 or TRBV6-3 and TRBJ2-2; perhaps TRBD1 as D (5 bases). Trimming stripped 3 bases from V and 3 bases from J, with 14 bases between. The CDR3 extends over 16 amino acids. Germline V gene sequence: CDR1 MNHEY, CDR2 SVGEGT. CDR3 sequence (DNA): TGTGCCAGCAGTTATCAGGGTCAGGGTTACACCGGGGAGCTGTTTTTT. This translates into CASSYQGQGYTGELFF.